The clone carrying this T cell receptor beta chain appeared a single time. The target antigen is unknown. This sample is drawn from a study of T cells in Graves' hyperthyroidism and ophthalmopathy. Overall study findings and caveats: Also found in blood were most expanded thyroid clonotypes above 0.001. Model output signaled ophthalmopathy a median approximately 6 months ahead of onset.

TCR beta CDR3 regions were amplified from RNA. HTBI primers were employed in a first-round RT-PCR of the TCR CDR3. TCRdb ran MiXCR on the multiplex PCR reads and lists one entry per CDR3 protein. The sample has roughly 500,000 distinct CDR3 sequences, about 45% seen once. Pregnant or lactating patients were excluded, as were those with uncontrolled infection or other autoimmune disease. Together with thyroid ultrasound, orbital computed tomography, serum thyroxine and TRAb, clinical symptoms were used for diagnoses. This CDR3 spans 18 amino acids. Germline CDR1 and CDR2: SNHLY and FYNNEI. V gave up 4 bases and J gave up 6 bases; unmatched junction bases: 13.

This receptor was obtained from an adult woman with Graves' disease, either hyperthyroidism or ophthalmopathy (not recorded which). This chain uses TRBV2 with TRBJ1-6; 9 bases agree with TRBD1. Sequenced material: peripheral blood or thyroid tissue (not recorded which). The CDR3 here is CASSGRPGQGSSNSPLHF. CDR3 DNA: TGTGCCAGCAGTGGCCGCCCCGGACAGGGGAGTAGTAATTCACCCCTCCACTTT.